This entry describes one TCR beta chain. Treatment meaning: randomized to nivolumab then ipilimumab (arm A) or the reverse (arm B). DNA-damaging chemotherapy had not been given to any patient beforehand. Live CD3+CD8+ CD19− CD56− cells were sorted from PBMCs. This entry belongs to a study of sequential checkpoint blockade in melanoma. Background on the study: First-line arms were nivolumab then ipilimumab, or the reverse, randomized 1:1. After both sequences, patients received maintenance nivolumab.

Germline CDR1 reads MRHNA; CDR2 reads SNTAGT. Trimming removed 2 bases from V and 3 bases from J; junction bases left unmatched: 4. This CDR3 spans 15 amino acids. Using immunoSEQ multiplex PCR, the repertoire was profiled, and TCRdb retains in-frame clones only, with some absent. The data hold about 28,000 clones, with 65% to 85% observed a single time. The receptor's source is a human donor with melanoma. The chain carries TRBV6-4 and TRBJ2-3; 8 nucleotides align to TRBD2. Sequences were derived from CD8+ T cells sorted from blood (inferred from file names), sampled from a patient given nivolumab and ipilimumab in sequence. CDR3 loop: CASSDVRGATDTQYF. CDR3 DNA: TGTGCCAGCAGTGACGTGCGGGGGGCAACAGATACGCAGTATTTT.